Sequencing of this T cell receptor beta chain was carried out in a study of CD8 T cells in ankylosing spondylitis. Study conclusions and caveats: Researchers reportedly found disease-linked clones significantly enriched in matched ankylosing spondylitis synovial fluid. A motif in TCR beta, a set of roughly 8 highly homologous variants, appeared characteristic of ankylosing spondylitis blood.

This clonotype was found many times. The antigen is undetermined. CDR3 size: 17 residues. V shed 5 bases and J shed 5 bases, with 23 bases lying between them. TCRdb re-called the 5' RACE reads with MiXCR, one entry per CDR3 protein. The repertoire includes 670,000 or so distinct CDR3 sequences, roughly 19% of them detected once, and under 20% sits in the top ten. The sample comprised blood, either unsorted or a sorted T cell fraction (not recorded which). The source is a male donor with ankylosing spondylitis. This chain joins TRBV12-3 or TRBV12-4 and TRBJ2-3; tentative D call: TRBD2 (5 bases). CDR3 in DNA: TGTGCCAGCAGTCCCCTTTCCAACATGGGAGAGGGAGATACGCAGTATTTT. This gives the protein CASSPLSNMGEGDTQYF.